The clone carrying this TCR beta chain was detected only a few times. What it binds is unknown. This record belongs to a study of early T cells in non-severe SARS-CoV-2 infection. Across the study: Chains were unpaired, as sequencing was done on bulk RNA from unsorted whole blood.

Each cDNA molecule carried a unique molecular identifier. TCRdb ran MiXCR on the 5' RACE reads and lists one entry per CDR3 protein. The sample records under 60,000 distinct CDR3 sequences, roughly 8.2% being singletons. The CDR3 loop spans 15 amino acids. V was pared by 2 bases and J by 2 bases, with 5 bases of the junction left unmatched. CDR1 is LGHNA and CDR2 is YNFKEQ in the germline V gene. Study results and limitations: Sequences matched to VDJdb favored anti-spike CD8 responses, while private and CD4 specificities were missed.

The source is an adult who was a healthcare worker with PCR-confirmed SARS-CoV-2 infection or an uninfected control (not recorded which). Material for sequencing was whole blood. The chain has TRBV4-2 and TRBJ2-7; 8 bases fit TRBD2. CDR3 region: CASSQRPSGPYEQYF. The CDR3 region has the DNA TGTGCCAGCAGCCAACGGCCTAGCGGGCCCTACGAGCAGTACTTC.